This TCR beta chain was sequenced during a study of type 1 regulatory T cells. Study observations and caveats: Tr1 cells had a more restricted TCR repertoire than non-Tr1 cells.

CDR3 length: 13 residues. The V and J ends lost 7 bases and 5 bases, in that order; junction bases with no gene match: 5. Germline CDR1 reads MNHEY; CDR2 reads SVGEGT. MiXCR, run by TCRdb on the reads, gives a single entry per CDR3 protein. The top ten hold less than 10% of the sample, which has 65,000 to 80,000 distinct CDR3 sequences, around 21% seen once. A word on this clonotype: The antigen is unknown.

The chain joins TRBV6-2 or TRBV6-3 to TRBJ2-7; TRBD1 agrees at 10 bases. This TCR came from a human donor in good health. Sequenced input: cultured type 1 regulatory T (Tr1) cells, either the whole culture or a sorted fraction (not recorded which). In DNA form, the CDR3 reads TGTGCCAGCACCCGGACAGGGGGGAACGAGCAGTACTTC. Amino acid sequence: CASTRTGGNEQYF.